One sample yielded the 23 T cell receptor beta chains listed below, sequenced in a study of shared clonotypes between healthy human individuals. Produced via immunoSEQ multiplex PCR; TCRdb's table is partial and in-frame only. Among around 600,000 clones, roughly 95% were seen once, and the ten largest hold approximately 0.11%. Naivety among CD8 cells was defined by CD45RO negativity and positive CCR7 selection, thereby excluding terminally differentiated effector memory CD45RA+ cells. The specimen was naive CD8+ T cells sorted from blood. The receptors shown here come from a woman in her 30s in good health.

The chain carries TRBV5-8 and TRBJ2-5; D possibly corresponds to TRBD2 (5 bases). This CDR3 comprises 15 residues. V was cut by 0 bases and J by 0 bases, with 9 bases left in between. From germline, CDR1 is SGHTS and CDR2 YDEGEE. CDR3 sequence: CASSLGGRYQETQYF. The CDR3 DNA reads TGTGCCAGCAGCTTGGGAGGGCGTTACCAAGAGACCCAGTACTTC.

CDR3 DNA sequence: TGTGCCAGCAGCTTAAGACTAGCGGGAGGGCCGGATGAGCAGTTCTTC. This codes for CASSLRLAGGPDEQFF. The chain couples TRBV13 to TRBJ2-1; 14 bases fit TRBD2. In germline, CDR1 is PRHDT, CDR2 FYEKMQ (reference sequence). The junction had 5 bases not matched to a gene; V was cut back by 2 bases and J by 8 bases. The CDR3 covers 16 residues. The whole variable domain, filled in from reference TRBV13 and TRBJ2-1, reads AAGVIQSPRHLIKEKRETATLKCYPIPRHDTVYWYQQGPGQDPQFLISFYEKMQSDKGSIPDRFSAQQFSDYHSELNMSSLELGDSALYFCASSLRLAGGPDEQFFGPGTRLTVL.

The sample holds one count of this clone. The chain is built from TRBV13 and TRBJ2-5; D is unclear. V was pared by 1 base and J by 2 bases, with 8 bases between. There are 14 residues in the CDR3. Germline values: CDR1 PRHDT, CDR2 FYEKMQ (reference sequence). CDR3 sequence: CASSLDLGQETQYF. CDR3 nucleotide sequence: TGTGCCAGCAGCTTAGATCTAGGGCAAGAGACCCAGTACTTC.

CDR3 nucleotides: TGCGCCAGCAGCCAAGACTTCTTACCCGGCCAGGGGGAGCAGTACTTC. This translates into CASSQDFLPGQGEQYF. The gene calls are TRBV4-1 and TRBJ2-5; 7 nucleotides agree with TRBD1. In germline, CDR1 is MGHRA, CDR2 YSYEKL. J gave up 11 bases and V 0 bases, and 15 bases lay outside the gene matches. There are 16 residues in the CDR3.

This chain links TRBV5-1 with TRBJ2-7; 8 positions match TRBD1. The germline gives CDR1 SGHRS, CDR2 YFSETQ. The length of the CDR3 is 17 residues. The trim removed 3 bases at V and 0 bases at J, leaving 11 bases unmatched. CDR3 residues: CASSSPFGTGPSYEQYF. For the CDR3, the DNA is TGCGCCAGCAGCTCTCCGTTCGGGACAGGACCCTCCTACGAGCAGTACTTC.

This chain connects TRBV5-8 to TRBJ1-3, with 8 bases aligning to TRBD1. Unmatched junction bases numbered 5, after V lost 5 bases and J lost 4 bases. The CDR3 extends over 14 amino acids. The germline gives CDR1 SGHTS, CDR2 YDEGEE. For the CDR3, the DNA is TGTGCCAGCAGACACAGGGGGTCAGGAAACACCATATATTTT. Its translation is CASRHRGSGNTIYF. The complete variable domain, with remaining parts taken from reference TRBV5-8 and TRBJ1-3, reads EAGVTQSPTHLIKTRGQQATLRCSPISGHTSVYWYQQALGLGLQFLLWYDEGEERNRGNFPPRFSGRQFPNYSSELNVNALELEDSALYLCASRHRGSGNTIYFGEGSWLTVV.

The rearrangement joins TRBV27 to TRBJ2-5, with 7 bases aligning to TRBD2. The end of the DNA is better explained by TRBJ2-7, so the J call may be wrong. The CDR3 is made up of 15 amino acids. Germline CDR1 and CDR2: MNHEY and SMNVEV (reference sequence). The CDR3 spells CATLGVVGGVYEQYF. The CDR3 nucleotides are TGTGCCACCCTTGGGGTCGTGGGGGGGGTCTACGAGCAGTACTTC.

This chain links TRBV7-2 with TRBJ2-1; D call uncertain. V was shortened by 4 bases and J by 5 bases, with 15 bases between the two germline ends. CDR1 is SGHTA and CDR2 is FQGNSA in the germline V gene. This CDR3 has 15 residues. The DNA of the CDR3 is TGTGCCAGCAGCTCGCCCCAACCCCTTAACAATGAGCAGTTCTTC. It codes for CASSSPQPLNNEQFF.

Written as DNA, the CDR3 is TGTGCCAGCAGCGCGCAGAGACAGGCTGAGAGGGGGGCCAACGTCCTGACTTTC. Its translation is CASSAQRQAERGANVLTF. The genes are TRBV7-9 and TRBJ2-6; D might be TRBD1 (6 bases). The CDR3 is made up of 18 amino acids. V shed 5 bases and J shed 4 bases, with 21 bases lying between them. CDR1 is SEHNR and CDR2 is FQNEAQ in the germline V gene (reference sequence).

J is TRBJ2-1 and V is TRBV7-2; a weak D match, TRBD1 (5 bases). The CDR3 has 14 residues. V was cut by 2 bases and J by 7 bases, with 12 bases left in between. Germline values: CDR1 SGHTA, CDR2 FQGNSA. CDR3 region: CASSLNPRVNEQFF. The DNA of the CDR3 is TGTGCCAGCAGCTTAAATCCCAGGGTTAATGAGCAGTTCTTC.

Concerning this clone itself: This sample also contains other DNA sequences that code for the same CDR3. The chain combines TRBV5-1 with TRBJ2-7; tentatively, D is TRBD1 (6 bases). Trimming shortened V by 4 bases and J by 1 base, and 9 bases separated the two germline ends. CDR3 length equals 13 residues. Germline CDR1 and CDR2: SGHRS and YFSETQ. CDR3 in amino acids: CASSAGDSYEQYF. In DNA form, the CDR3 reads TGCGCCAGCAGCGCAGGGGATTCCTACGAGCAGTACTTC.

This rearrangement joins TRBV4-1 to TRBJ2-1, with 9 bases lining up with TRBD2. Trimming at V came to 3 bases and at J to 4 bases, leaving 7 bases not matched to a gene. The germline gives CDR1 MGHRA, CDR2 YSYEKL. The CDR3 has 16 amino acids. As DNA, the CDR3 is TGCGCCAGCAGCCATCCGACTAGCGGAACGTACAATGAGCAGTTCTTC. Its protein is CASSHPTSGTYNEQFF.

The rearrangement uses TRBV5-1 and TRBJ2-1; 10 bases map to TRBD2. Germline V gene sequence: CDR1 SGHRS, CDR2 YFSETQ. The CDR3 contains 16 residues. V lost 0 bases, J lost 3 bases, and 3 bases stayed unmatched. CDR3 loop: CASSLETSGIYNEQFF. The CDR3 nucleotides are TGCGCCAGCAGCTTGGAAACTAGCGGGATCTACAATGAGCAGTTCTTC.

V is TRBV7-9 and J is TRBJ2-1; unclear D gene. This CDR3 is 12 amino acids long. Trimming cost V 5 bases and J 7 bases, with 9 bases left between them. Looked up from germline, CDR1 is SEHNR and CDR2 is FQNEAQ (reference sequence). The CDR3 loop reads CASSPEGNEQFF. The CDR3 DNA is TGTGCCAGCAGCCCTGAAGGAAATGAGCAGTTCTTC. The whole variable domain, remainder taken from reference TRBV7-9 and TRBJ2-1, is DTGVSQNPRHKITKRGQNVTFRCDPISEHNRLYWYRQTLGQGPEFLTYFQNEAQLEKSRLLSDRFSAERPKGSFSTLEIQRTEQGDSAMYLCASSPEGNEQFFGPGTRLTVL.

The chain uses TRBV4-1 and TRBJ2-5; 7 positions match TRBD2. The better agreement between TRBJ2-7 and the DNA end casts doubt on the J call. This CDR3 contains 16 residues. CDR1 and CDR2 (germline): MGHRA, YSYEKL. The CDR3, as DNA: TGCGCCAGCAGCCAAGATAGGTTAGCGGGTACCTACGAGCAGTACTTC. Encoded protein: CASSQDRLAGTYEQYF.

The chain links TRBV5-1 to TRBJ1-1, with D unresolved. V was trimmed by 0 bases and J by 0 bases, leaving 9 bases between them. Germline V gives CDR1 SGHRS, CDR2 YFSETQ. CDR3 length: 15 amino acids. The CDR3 bases are TGCGCCAGCAGCTTGGACCTGGCTATGAACACTGAAGCTTTCTTT. Its translation: CASSLDLAMNTEAFF.

The J gene is TRBJ1-5, the V gene TRBV9; possible D gene TRBD1, 6 bases. The CDR3 is 14 residues long. Trimming took off 3 bases at V and 3 bases at J, with 10 bases between the two ends. The germline gives CDR1 SGDLS, CDR2 YYNGEE. CDR3: CASSGGTPNQPQHF. The CDR3, as DNA: TGTGCCAGCAGCGGCGGGACACCCAATCAGCCCCAGCATTTT.

This chain uses TRBV7-9 with TRBJ2-7, with TRBD2 identical over 8 bases. Germline CDR1 reads SEHNR; CDR2 reads FQNEAQ (reference sequence). V shed 5 bases and J 4 bases; nucleotides not matched to a gene: 16. This CDR3 has 17 amino acids. The CDR3 is CASSPGGERPRAYEQYF. In DNA form, the CDR3 reads TGTGCCAGCAGCCCCGGGGGGGAAAGGCCGAGGGCTTACGAGCAGTACTTC.

The chain links TRBV11-2 to TRBJ2-3, with D possibly TRBD2 on 7 matching bases. V lost 4 bases and J 4 bases, leaving 12 bases between the germline ends. Germline CDR1 reads SGHAT; CDR2 reads FQNNGV. This CDR3 contains 14 residues. CDR3 in amino acids: CASSSLGGADTQYF. The CDR3 DNA follows: TGTGCCAGCAGCTCCCTAGGGGGGGCAGATACGCAGTATTTT.

The J gene is TRBJ2-7, the V gene TRBV19; 7 bases match TRBD2. The CDR3 runs 13 residues. The ends lost 3 bases at V and 6 bases at J; junction bases unmatched: 5. Germline CDR1 LNHDA, CDR2 SQIVND (reference sequence). CDR3 nucleotide sequence: TGTGCCAGTAGTATCAGTGGGAGGGCCGAGCAGTACTTC. It translates to CASSISGRAEQYF.

The chain employs TRBV9 and TRBJ2-7, with D unresolved. From germline, CDR1 is SGDLS and CDR2 YYNGEE. The V gene lost 2 bases and the J gene lost 0 bases, with 9 bases spanning the gap. The CDR3 contains 14 residues. This CDR3 is CASSVNSPSYEQYF. DNA for the CDR3: TGTGCCAGCAGCGTTAATAGCCCCTCCTACGAGCAGTACTTC.

The chain recombines TRBV11-2 with TRBJ2-5, with D possibly being TRBD1 or TRBD2 (7 bases each). CDR1 SGHAT and CDR2 FQNNGV come from the germline V gene. The CDR3 sequence is 15 residues long. V was clipped by 3 bases and J by 2 bases, with 13 bases between them. The CDR3 DNA reads TGTGCCAGCAGCTTCCCAGGGGGGGTACAAGAGACCCAGTACTTC. Protein: CASSFPGGVQETQYF.

Concerning this clone: A junction boundary mismatches the germline segment, possibly from a read error. The V call is TRBV5-8, the J call TRBJ2-3, with 8 nucleotides matching TRBD1. The CDR3 has 12 amino acids. The germline V gene encodes CDR1 SGHTS and CDR2 YDEGEE. CDR3 nucleotides: TGTGCCAGCAGTAAACCGGGACAGGTCCCTTCTTTT. Its protein is CASSKPGQVPSF.